This T cell receptor beta chain was recorded in a study of blood T cell repertoires in COVID-19. How the authors handled the data: Amplifying reference gene primers gave estimates of nucleated cell counts. Profiling relied on immunoSEQ multiplex PCR, and the TCRdb table lists in-frame clones only, not all of them. The DNA gave D and trimming, while V, J and clone size come from that table. The sample gives roughly 130,000 clones, 84% of which show up once; 10% to 15% is in the top ten. This CDR3 region has 14 residues. The chain has TRBV21-1 and TRBJ1-2; TRBD1 is taken as the D call from the table, unchecked against the DNA. TRBV21-1 is listed as a pseudogene. The sequence was collected from a woman aged 55-69 years with acute or convalescent COVID-19. The sequenced material came from peripheral blood. DNA of the CDR3: TGTGCCAGCAGCAAAGCGCCCAGGGTTGGTGGCTACACCTTC. It yields the protein CASSKAPRVGGYTF.